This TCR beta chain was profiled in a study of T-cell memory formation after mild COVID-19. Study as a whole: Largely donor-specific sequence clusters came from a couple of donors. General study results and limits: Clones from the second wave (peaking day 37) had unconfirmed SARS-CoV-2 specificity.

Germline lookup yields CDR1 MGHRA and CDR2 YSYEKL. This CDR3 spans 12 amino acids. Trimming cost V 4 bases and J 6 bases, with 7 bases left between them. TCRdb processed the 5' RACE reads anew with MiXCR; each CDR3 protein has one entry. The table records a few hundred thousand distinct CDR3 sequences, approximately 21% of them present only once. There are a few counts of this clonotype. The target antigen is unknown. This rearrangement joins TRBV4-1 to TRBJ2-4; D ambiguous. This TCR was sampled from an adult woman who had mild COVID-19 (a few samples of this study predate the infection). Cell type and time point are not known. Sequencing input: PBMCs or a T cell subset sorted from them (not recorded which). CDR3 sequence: CASSLDGNIQYF. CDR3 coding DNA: TGCGCCAGCAGCCTGGACGGAAACATTCAGTACTTC.